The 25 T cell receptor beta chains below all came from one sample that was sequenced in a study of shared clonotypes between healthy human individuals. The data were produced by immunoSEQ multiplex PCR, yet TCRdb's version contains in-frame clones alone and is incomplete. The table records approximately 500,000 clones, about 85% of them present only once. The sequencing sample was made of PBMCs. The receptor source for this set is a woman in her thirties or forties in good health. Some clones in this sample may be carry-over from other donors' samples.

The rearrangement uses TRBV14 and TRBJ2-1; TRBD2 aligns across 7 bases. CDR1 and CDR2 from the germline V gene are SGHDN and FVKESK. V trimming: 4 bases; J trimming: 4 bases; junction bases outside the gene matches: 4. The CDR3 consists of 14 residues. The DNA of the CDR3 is TGTGCCAGCAGCCTAACTAGCGTGTACAATGAGCAGTTCTTC. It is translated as CASSLTSVYNEQFF. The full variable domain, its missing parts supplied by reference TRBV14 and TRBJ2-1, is EAGVTQFPSHSVIEKGQTVTLRCDPISGHDNLYWYRRVMGKEIKFLLHFVKESKQDESGMPNNRFLAERTGGTYSTLKVQPAELEDSGVYFCASSLTSVYNEQFFGPGTRLTVL.

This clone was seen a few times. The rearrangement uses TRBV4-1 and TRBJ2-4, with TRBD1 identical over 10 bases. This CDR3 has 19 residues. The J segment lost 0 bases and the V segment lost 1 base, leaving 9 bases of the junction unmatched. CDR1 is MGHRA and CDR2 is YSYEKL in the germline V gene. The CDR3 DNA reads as TGCGCCAGCAGCCAAGTCGGACAGGGGGGCCTTTTAGCCAAAAACATTCAGTACTTC. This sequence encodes CASSQVGQGGLLAKNIQYF.

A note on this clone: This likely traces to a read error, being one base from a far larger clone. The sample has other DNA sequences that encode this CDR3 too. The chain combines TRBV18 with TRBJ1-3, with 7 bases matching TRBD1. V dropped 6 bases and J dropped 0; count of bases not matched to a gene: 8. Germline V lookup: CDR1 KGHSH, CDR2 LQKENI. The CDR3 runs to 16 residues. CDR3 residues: CASSLQGMNSGNTIYF. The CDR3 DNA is TGTGCCAGCTCGCTACAGGGGATGAACTCTGGAAACACCATATATTTT.

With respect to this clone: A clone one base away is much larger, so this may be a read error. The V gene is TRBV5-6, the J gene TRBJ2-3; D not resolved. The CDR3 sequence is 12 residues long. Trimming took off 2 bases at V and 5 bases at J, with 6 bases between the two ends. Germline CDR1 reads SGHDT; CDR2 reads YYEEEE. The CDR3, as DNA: TGTGCCAGCAGCTTAGGTATAGATACGCAGTATTTT. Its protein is CASSLGIDTQYF. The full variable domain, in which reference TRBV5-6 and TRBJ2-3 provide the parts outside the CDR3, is DAGVTQSPTHLIKTRGQQVTLRCSPKSGHDTVSWYQQALGQGPQFIFQYYEEEERQRGNFPDRFSGHQFPNYSSELNVNALLLGDSALYLCASSLGIDTQYFGPGTRLTVL.

The CDR3 here is CAWSVDRYEQYF. The CDR3 region has the DNA TGTGCCTGGAGTGTAGACAGGTACGAGCAGTACTTC. This chain connects TRBV30 to TRBJ2-7; TRBD1 is a possible D gene (6 bases). Per germline, CDR1 GTSNPN and CDR2 SVGIG (reference sequence). V lost 0 bases to trimming and J lost 4 bases, with 7 bases between them. This CDR3 contains 12 residues.

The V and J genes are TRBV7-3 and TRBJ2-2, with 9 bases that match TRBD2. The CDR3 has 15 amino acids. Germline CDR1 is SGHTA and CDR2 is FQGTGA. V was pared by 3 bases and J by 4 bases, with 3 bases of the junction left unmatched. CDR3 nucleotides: TGTGCCAGCAGCTTTGAACTAGCGGGCACCGGGGAGCTGTTTTTT. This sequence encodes CASSFELAGTGELFF. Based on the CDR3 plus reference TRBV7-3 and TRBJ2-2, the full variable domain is GAGVSQTPSNKVTEKGKYVELRCDPISGHTALYWYRQSLGQGPEFLIYFQGTGAADDSGLPNDRFFAVRPEGSVSTLKIQRTERGDSAVYLCASSFELAGTGELFFGEGSRLTVL.

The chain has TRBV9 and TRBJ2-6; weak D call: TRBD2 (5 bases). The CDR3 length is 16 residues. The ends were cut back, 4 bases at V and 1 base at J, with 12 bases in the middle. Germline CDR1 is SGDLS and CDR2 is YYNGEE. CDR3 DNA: TGTGCCAGCAGCCCACGCGAGGGATCTGGGGCCAACGTCCTGACTTTC. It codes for CASSPREGSGANVLTF.

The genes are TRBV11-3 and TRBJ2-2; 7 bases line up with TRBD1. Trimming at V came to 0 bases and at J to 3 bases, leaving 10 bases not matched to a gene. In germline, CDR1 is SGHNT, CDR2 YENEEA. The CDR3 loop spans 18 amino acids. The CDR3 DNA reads TGTGCCAGCAGCTTAGAGTCGGGGCAGGGGGAGCACACCGGGGAGCTGTTTTTT. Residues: CASSLESGQGEHTGELFF.

The CDR3 coding sequence is TGCGCCAGCAGCCCACACAGGGTTCGGGAGACCCAGTACTTC. Amino acid sequence: CASSPHRVRETQYF. The chain uses TRBV5-1 and TRBJ2-5; D possibly corresponds to TRBD1 (6 bases). CDR3 length: 14 residues. Trimming took off 4 bases at V and 5 bases at J, with 15 bases between the two ends. CDR1 and CDR2 from the germline V gene are SGHRS and YFSETQ.

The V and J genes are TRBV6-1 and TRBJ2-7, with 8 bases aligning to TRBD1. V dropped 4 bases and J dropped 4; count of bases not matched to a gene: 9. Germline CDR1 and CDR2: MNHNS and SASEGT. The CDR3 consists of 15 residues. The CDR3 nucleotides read TGTGCCAGCAGTGTCCCGGGACAGGCAAGGTACGAGCAGTACTTC. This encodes CASSVPGQARYEQYF.

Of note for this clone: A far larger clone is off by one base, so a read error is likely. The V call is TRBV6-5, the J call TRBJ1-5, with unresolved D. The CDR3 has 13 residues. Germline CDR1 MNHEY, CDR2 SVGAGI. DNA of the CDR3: TGTGCCGGCAGTTACCAGAGGGCTCAGCCCCAGCATTTT. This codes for CAGSYQRAQPQHF.

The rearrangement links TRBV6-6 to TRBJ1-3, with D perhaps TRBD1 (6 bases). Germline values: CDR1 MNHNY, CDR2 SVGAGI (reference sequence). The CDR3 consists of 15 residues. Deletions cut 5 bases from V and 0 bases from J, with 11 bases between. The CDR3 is CASSLGGLSGNTIYF. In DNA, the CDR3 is TGTGCCAGCAGTCTCGGGGGCCTCTCTGGAAACACCATATATTTT.

DNA for the CDR3: TGTGCCAGCAGCTTGATAGGGGAGGGTGGCTACACCTTC. It yields the protein CASSLIGEGGYTF. The chain uses TRBV5-4 and TRBJ1-2, with a weak D call TRBD1 (5 bases). The CDR3 contains 13 residues. Germline V gene data show CDR1 as SGHNT and CDR2 as YYREEE (reference sequence). Trimming removed 1 base at V and 7 bases at J, with 11 bases between.

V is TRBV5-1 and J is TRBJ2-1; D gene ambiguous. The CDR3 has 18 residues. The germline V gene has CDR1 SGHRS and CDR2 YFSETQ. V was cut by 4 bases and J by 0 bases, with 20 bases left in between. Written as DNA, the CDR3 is TGCGCCAGCAGCCCGGTTTTTTTCGGCGGAAGCTCCTACAATGAGCAGTTCTTC. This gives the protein CASSPVFFGGSSYNEQFF. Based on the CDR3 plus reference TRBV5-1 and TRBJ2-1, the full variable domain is KAGVTQTPRYLIKTRGQQVTLSCSPISGHRSVSWYQQTPGQGLQFLFEYFSETQRNKGNFPGRFSGRQFSNSRSEMNVSTLELGDSALYLCASSPVFFGGSSYNEQFFGPGTRLTVL.

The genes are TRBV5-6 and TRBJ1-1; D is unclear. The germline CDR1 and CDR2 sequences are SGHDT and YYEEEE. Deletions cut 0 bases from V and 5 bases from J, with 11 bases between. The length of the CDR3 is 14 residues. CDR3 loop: CASSLEPMGTEAFF. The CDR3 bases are TGTGCCAGCAGCTTGGAGCCCATGGGGACTGAAGCTTTCTTT.

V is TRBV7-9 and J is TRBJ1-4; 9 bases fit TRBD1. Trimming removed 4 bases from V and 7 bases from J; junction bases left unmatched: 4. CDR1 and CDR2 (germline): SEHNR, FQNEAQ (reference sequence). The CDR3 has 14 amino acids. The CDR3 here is CASSWDRDLEKLFF. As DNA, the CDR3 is TGTGCCAGCAGCTGGGACAGGGACCTTGAAAAACTGTTTTTT.

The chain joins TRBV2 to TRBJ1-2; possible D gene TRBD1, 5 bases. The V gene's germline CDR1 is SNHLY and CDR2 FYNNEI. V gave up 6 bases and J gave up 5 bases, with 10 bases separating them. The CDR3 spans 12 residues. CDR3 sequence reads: CASRAPGYGYTF. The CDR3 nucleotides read TGTGCCAGCAGGGCTCCAGGGTATGGCTACACCTTC.

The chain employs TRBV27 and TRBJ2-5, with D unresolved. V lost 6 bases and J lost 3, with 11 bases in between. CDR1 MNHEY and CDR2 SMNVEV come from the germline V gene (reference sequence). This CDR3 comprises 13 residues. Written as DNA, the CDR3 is TGTGCCAGCAGGCTTCATGATGAAGAGACCCAGTACTTC. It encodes CASRLHDEETQYF.

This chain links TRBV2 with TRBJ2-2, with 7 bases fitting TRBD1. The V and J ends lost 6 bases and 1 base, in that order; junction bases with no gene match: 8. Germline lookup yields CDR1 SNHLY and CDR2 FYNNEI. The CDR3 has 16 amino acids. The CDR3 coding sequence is TGTGCCAGCAGCAGTGACAGGGTCGGGAACACCGGGGAGCTGTTTTTT. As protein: CASSSDRVGNTGELFF.

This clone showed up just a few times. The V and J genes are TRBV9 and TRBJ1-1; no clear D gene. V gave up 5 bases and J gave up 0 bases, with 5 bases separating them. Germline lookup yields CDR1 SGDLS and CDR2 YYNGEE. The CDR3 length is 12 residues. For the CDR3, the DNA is TGTGCCAGCAGTTCGGTGAACACTGAAGCTTTCTTT. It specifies CASSSVNTEAFF.

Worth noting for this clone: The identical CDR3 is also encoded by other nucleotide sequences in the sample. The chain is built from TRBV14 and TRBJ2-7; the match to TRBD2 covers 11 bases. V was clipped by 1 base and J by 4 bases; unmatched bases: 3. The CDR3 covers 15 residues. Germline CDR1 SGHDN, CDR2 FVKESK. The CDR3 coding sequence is TGTGCCAGCAGCCAAGGGCTAGCGGGGGGTTACGAGCAGTACTTC. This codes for CASSQGLAGGYEQYF.

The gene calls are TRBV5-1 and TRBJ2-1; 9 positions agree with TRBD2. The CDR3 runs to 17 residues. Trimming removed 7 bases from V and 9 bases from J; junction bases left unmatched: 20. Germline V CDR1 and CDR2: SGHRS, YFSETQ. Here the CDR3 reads CASGVLGAREGPGEQFF. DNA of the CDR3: TGCGCCAGCGGCGTCTTGGGAGCGCGGGAGGGCCCGGGTGAGCAGTTCTTC.

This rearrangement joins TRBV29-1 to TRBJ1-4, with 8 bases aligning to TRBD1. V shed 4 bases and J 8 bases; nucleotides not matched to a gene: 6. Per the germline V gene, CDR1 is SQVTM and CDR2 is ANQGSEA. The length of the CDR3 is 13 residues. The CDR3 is CSVALGQGEKLFF. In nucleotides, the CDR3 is TGCAGCGTTGCCTTAGGACAGGGAGAAAAACTGTTTTTT.

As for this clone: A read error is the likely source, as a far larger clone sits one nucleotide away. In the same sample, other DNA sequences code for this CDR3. CDR3 sequence: CAWSALLGSNQPQHF. CDR3 DNA: TGTGCCTGGAGCGCACTTTTGGGATCAAATCAGCCCCAGCATTTT. The chain is built from TRBV30 and TRBJ1-5; D is unclear. This CDR3 has 15 residues. With 3 bases removed from V and 4 bases from J, the gap between germline ends came to 16 bases. CDR1 and CDR2 (germline): GTSNPN, SVGIG (reference sequence).

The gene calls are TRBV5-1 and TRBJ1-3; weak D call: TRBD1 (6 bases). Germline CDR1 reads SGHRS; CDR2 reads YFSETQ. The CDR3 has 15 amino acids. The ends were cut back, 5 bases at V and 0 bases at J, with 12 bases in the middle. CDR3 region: CASRMDSSSGNTIYF. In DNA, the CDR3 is TGCGCCAGCAGGATGGACAGTTCCTCTGGAAACACCATATATTTT.